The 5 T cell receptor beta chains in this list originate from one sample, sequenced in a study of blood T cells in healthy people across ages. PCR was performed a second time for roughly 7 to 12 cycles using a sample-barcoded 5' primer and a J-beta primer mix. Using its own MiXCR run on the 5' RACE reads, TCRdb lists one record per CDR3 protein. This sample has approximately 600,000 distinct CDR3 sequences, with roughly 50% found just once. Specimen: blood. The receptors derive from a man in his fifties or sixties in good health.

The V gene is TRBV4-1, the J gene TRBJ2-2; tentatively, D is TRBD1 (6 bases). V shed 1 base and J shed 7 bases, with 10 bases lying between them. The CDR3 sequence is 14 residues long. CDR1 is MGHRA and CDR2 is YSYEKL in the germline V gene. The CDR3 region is CASSQVGAGGELFF. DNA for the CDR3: TGCGCCAGCAGCCAAGTGGGGGCCGGCGGGGAGCTGTTTTTT.

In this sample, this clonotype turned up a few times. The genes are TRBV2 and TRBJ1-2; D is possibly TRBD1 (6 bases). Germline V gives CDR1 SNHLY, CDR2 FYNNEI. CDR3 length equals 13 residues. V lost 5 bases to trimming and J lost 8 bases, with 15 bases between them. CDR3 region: CASSPNRVGGYTF. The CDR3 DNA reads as TGTGCCAGCAGTCCGAACAGGGTCGGGGGCTACACCTTC. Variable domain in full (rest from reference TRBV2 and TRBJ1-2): EPEVTQTPSHQVTQMGQEVILRCVPISNHLYFYWYRQILGQKVEFLVSFYNNEISEKSEIFDDQFSVERPDGSNFTLKIRSTKLEDSAMYFCASSPNRVGGYTFGSGTRLTVV.

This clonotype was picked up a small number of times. This chain's CDR3 is CASSLSHHHEKLFF. The CDR3 DNA sequence: TGTGCCAGCAGCTTATCTCACCACCATGAAAAACTGTTTTTT. The chain is built from TRBV11-2 and TRBJ1-4, with unresolved D. V shed 2 bases and J shed 6 bases, with 10 bases lying between them. Germline CDR1 and CDR2: SGHAT and FQNNGV. This CDR3 has 14 amino acids.

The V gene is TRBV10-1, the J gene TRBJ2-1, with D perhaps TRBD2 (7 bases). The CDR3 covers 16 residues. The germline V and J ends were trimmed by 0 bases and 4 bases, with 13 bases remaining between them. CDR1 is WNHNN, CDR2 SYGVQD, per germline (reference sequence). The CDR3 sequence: CASSESRGATYNEQFF. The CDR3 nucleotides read TGCGCCAGCAGTGAGTCCCGGGGGGCCACTTACAATGAGCAGTTCTTC.

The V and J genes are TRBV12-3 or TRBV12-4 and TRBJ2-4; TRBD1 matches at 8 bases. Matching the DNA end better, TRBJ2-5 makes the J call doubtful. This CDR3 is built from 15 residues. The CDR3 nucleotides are TGTGCCAGCAGTGCCCGGACAGGGTTGGCAGAGACCCAGTACTTC. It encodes CASSARTGLAETQYF.